This T cell receptor (beta chain) was documented in a study of radiotherapy plus CTLA-4 blockade in lung cancer. Turning to the study itself: Of all patients, approximately 19% responded objectively and around 31% showed disease control.

J was trimmed by 1 base and V by 4 bases; bases with no gene match: 14. Germline V gene data show CDR1 as PRHDT and CDR2 as FYEKMQ (reference sequence). CDR3 length equals 18 residues. Profiling relied on immunoSEQ multiplex PCR, and the TCRdb table lists in-frame clones only, not all of them. The data hold tens of thousands of clones, with around 80% observed a single time. Study-wide results and caveats: How blood T cell clones changed early, along with interferon-beta, reportedly forecast response best. Radiotherapy plus ipilimumab was followed by expansion in blood of tumor-derived TCR clones.

People whose metastatic non-small-cell lung cancer was chemo-refractory got focal radiation along with CTLA-4 blockade by ipilimumab. Note on this clone: Its antigen is as yet unknown.

This receptor was obtained from a human donor with non-small cell lung cancer who had a complete response to radiotherapy plus ipilimumab. The V gene is TRBV13, the J gene TRBJ2-5; TRBD1 agrees at 8 bases. The sample was peripheral blood, taken from a patient treated with radiotherapy plus ipilimumab. The CDR3 bases are TGTGCCAGCAGCTCCGGACAGGGAGAGATGGGTTTCCAAGAGACCCAGTACTTC. It is translated as CASSSGQGEMGFQETQYF.